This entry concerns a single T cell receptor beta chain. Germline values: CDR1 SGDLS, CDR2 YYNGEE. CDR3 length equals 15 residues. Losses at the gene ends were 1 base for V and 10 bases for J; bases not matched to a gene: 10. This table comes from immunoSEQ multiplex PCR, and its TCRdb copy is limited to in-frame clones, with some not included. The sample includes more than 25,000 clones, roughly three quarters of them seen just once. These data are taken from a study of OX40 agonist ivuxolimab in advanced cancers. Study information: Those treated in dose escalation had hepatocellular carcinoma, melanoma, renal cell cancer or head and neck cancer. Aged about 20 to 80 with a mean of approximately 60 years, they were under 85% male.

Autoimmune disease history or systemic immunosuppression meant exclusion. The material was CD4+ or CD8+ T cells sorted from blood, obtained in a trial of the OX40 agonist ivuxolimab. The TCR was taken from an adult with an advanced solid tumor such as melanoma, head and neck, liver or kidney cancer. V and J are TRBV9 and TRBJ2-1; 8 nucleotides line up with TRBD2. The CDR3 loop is CASSVMTGGSAEQFF. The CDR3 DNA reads TGTGCCAGCAGCGTAATGACGGGGGGGTCTGCGGAGCAGTTCTTC.